The T cell receptor (beta chain) described here comes from a study of long-term antiretroviral therapy in people with HIV. Findings and limits, study-wide: Compared with controls, HIV repertoires showed narrower CDR3 length ranges.

HIV-positive participants all received treatment in the United States. With respect to this clone: Its antigen is not known.

V was cut by 1 base and J by 3 bases, with 13 bases left in between. CDR1 is LNHDA and CDR2 is SQIVND in the germline V gene (reference sequence). The CDR3 runs 16 residues. At the survey level, the v3.0 immunoSEQ assay was run. Profiling relied on immunoSEQ multiplex PCR, and the TCRdb table lists in-frame clones only, not all of them. The sample yields under 45,000 clones, less than 90% seen once. The J gene is TRBJ2-1, the V gene TRBV19; weak D call: TRBD2 (6 bases). The receptor was derived from a woman in her fifties or sixties with HIV. The source material was unsorted PBMCs, sampled 1.2 years after starting antiretroviral therapy. The CDR3 sequence is CASSIGNRGFYNEQFF. The CDR3 region has the DNA TGTGCCAGTAGTATAGGCAACCGGGGGTTCTACAATGAGCAGTTCTTC.